These 32 T cell receptor beta chains were all obtained from the same sample, sequenced in a study of blood T cell repertoires in COVID-19. This table comes from immunoSEQ multiplex PCR, and its TCRdb copy is limited to in-frame clones, with some not included. The sample has approximately 120,000 clones; roughly four fifths are singletons. Sequencing was performed on peripheral blood. All receptors derive from a human donor in a cohort sampled during active COVID-19.

This clone was seen only once. This rearrangement joins TRBV29-1 to TRBJ2-3; D might be TRBD2 (5 bases). Germline V CDR1 and CDR2: SQVTM, ANQGSEA. V gave up 7 bases and J gave up 10 bases, with 21 bases separating them. CDR3 length: 13 amino acids. The CDR3 spells CSARRTPGDPQYF. The CDR3, as DNA: TGCAGCGCCCGACGGACCCCCGGGGATCCGCAGTATTTT.

J is TRBJ2-3 and V is TRBV3-1 (or the pseudogene TRBV3-2), with 12 bases lining up with TRBD2. The ends lost 0 bases at V and 0 bases at J; junction bases unmatched: 1. Germline lookup yields CDR1 LGHDT and CDR2 YNNKEL (reference sequence). The CDR3 sequence is 17 residues long. The chain's CDR3 is CASSQDGTSGSTDTQYF. CDR3 DNA: TGTGCCAGCAGCCAAGATGGGACTAGCGGGAGCACAGATACGCAGTATTTT.

The V gene is TRBV5-4, the J gene TRBJ2-7; 9 bases are shared with TRBD2. V lost 2 bases, J lost 0 bases, and 6 bases stayed unmatched. The germline V gene encodes CDR1 SGHNT and CDR2 YYREEE (reference sequence). The CDR3 length is 16 residues. The CDR3 loop is CASSLSLAGSSYEQYF. The DNA for the CDR3 is TGTGCCAGCAGCTTAAGTCTAGCGGGGTCCTCCTACGAGCAGTACTTC.

This clone turned up a few times. The rearrangement uses TRBV6-6 and TRBJ1-1; D remains unclear. The CDR3 is made up of 14 amino acids. Germline CDR1 and CDR2: MNHNY and SVGAGI (reference sequence). Trimming cost V 5 bases and J 1 base, with 11 bases left between them. CDR3 bases: TGTGCCAGCAGTCCCCCCGGGAAGAACACTGAAGCTTTCTTT. Its translation: CASSPPGKNTEAFF.

The chain couples TRBV5-1 to TRBJ1-1; 7 positions match TRBD1. V shed 4 bases, J shed 5 bases, and the junction held 11 bases outside the gene matches. Per the germline V gene, CDR1 is SGHRS and CDR2 is YFSETQ. This CDR3 is 15 amino acids long. CDR3 sequence reads: CASSVQGVMSTEAFF. The CDR3 DNA reads as TGCGCCAGCAGCGTCCAGGGGGTAATGAGTACTGAAGCTTTCTTT.

The rearrangement joins TRBV13 to TRBJ2-3; 13 bases match TRBD2. In germline, CDR1 is PRHDT, CDR2 FYEKMQ (reference sequence). The V and J ends lost 5 bases and 2 bases, in that order; junction bases with no gene match: 7. This CDR3 is built from 17 residues. For the CDR3, the DNA is TGTGCCAGCAGCGGAGTGACTAGCGGGGGGAACACAGATACGCAGTATTTT. This gives the protein CASSGVTSGGNTDTQYF.

The chain uses TRBV2 and TRBJ1-1, with D perhaps TRBD1 (6 bases). CDR3 size: 11 residues. CDR1 and CDR2 (germline): SNHLY, FYNNEI. V lost 7 bases, J lost 11 bases, and 14 bases lay in between. In DNA, the CDR3 is TGTGCCAGCAATCCTGACAGGTTTGCTTTCTTT. It yields the protein CASNPDRFAFF.

The CDR3 DNA is TGCGCCAGCAGACTAGCGGTTTACAATGAGCAGTTCTTC. Translated, it gives CASRLAVYNEQFF. This chain joins TRBV10-2 and TRBJ2-1; 8 bases agree with TRBD2. CDR3 length equals 13 residues. The germline V gene encodes CDR1 WSHSY and CDR2 SAAADI. J lost 4 bases, V lost 6 bases, and 2 bases had no gene match.

There are a few counts of this clone. This chain joins TRBV4-1 and TRBJ2-5; 9 nucleotides align to TRBD2. Germline values: CDR1 MGHRA, CDR2 YSYEKL. V lost 0 bases, J lost 1 base, and 9 bases stayed unmatched. This CDR3 is 18 amino acids long. CDR3 sequence: CASSQDVSGGHFQETQYF. Written as DNA, the CDR3 is TGCGCCAGCAGCCAAGATGTCAGCGGGGGGCACTTCCAAGAGACCCAGTACTTC.

This clone was seen a handful of times. The gene calls are TRBV27 and TRBJ2-7; TRBD2 matches 8 bases. Trimming removed 10 bases from V and 6 bases from J; junction bases left unmatched: 5. In germline, CDR1 is MNHEY, CDR2 SMNVEV (reference sequence). The CDR3 is 11 residues long. The CDR3 reads CATRGGSEQYF. CDR3 nucleotides: TGTGCCACCCGGGGGGGTTCCGAGCAGTACTTC.

The rearrangement links TRBV28 to TRBJ2-7; TRBD2 matches 10 bases. With 5 bases clipped from V and 7 bases from J, the junction kept 11 bases outside the gene matches. Germline loops: CDR1 MDHEN, CDR2 SYDVKM. CDR3 size: 15 residues. This CDR3 reads CASSLTTSGVNEQYF. As DNA, the CDR3 is TGTGCCAGCAGTCTAACCACTAGCGGGGTGAATGAGCAGTACTTC.

This chain links TRBV9 with TRBJ2-7, with 7 nucleotides matching TRBD2. J gave up 5 bases and V 0 bases, and 5 bases lay outside the gene matches. In germline, CDR1 is SGDLS, CDR2 YYNGEE. This CDR3 contains 14 residues. The DNA for the CDR3 is TGTGCCAGCAGCGTAGATCTGGGGGGGAACGAGCAGTACTTC. Its protein product is CASSVDLGGNEQYF.

This clone showed up just once. This rearrangement joins TRBV2 to TRBJ1-6, with 8 bases that match TRBD1. This CDR3 region has 15 residues. Germline loops: CDR1 SNHLY, CDR2 FYNNEI. V lost 6 bases to trimming and J lost 9 bases; unmatched junction nucleotides: 10. CDR3: CASRGAGGVGSPLHF. DNA of the CDR3: TGTGCCAGCAGGGGAGCAGGGGGCGTAGGTTCACCCCTCCACTTT.

Here the CDR3 DNA reads TGTGCCAGCAGCTTTTCTAGTACAGATACGCAGTATTTT. Amino acid sequence: CASSFSSTDTQYF. The chain carries TRBV11-3 and TRBJ2-3, with D unresolved. The CDR3 extends over 13 amino acids. V was clipped by 3 bases and J by 3 bases, with 7 bases between them. The germline V gene encodes CDR1 SGHNT and CDR2 YENEEA.

The chain employs TRBV18 and TRBJ2-5, with 7 bases aligning to TRBD1. The V gene end was trimmed by 5 bases and the J gene end by 2 bases; junction bases not matched to a gene: 2. CDR1 is KGHSH, CDR2 LQKENI, per germline. This CDR3 is 13 amino acids long. CDR3 amino acids: CASSSQGQETQYF. The CDR3 DNA is TGTGCCAGCTCATCACAGGGGCAAGAGACCCAGTACTTC.

CDR3 in DNA: TGTGCCAGCAGCGCCTCCTGGACTAGCGGGGGCACAGATACGCAGTATTTT. This codes for CASSASWTSGGTDTQYF. The chain couples TRBV2 to TRBJ2-3; 12 bases line up with TRBD2. Germline V gene sequence: CDR1 SNHLY, CDR2 FYNNEI. V was pared by 6 bases and J by 1 base, with 8 bases of the junction left unmatched. The CDR3 is 17 residues long.

This sequence joins TRBV16 and TRBJ2-1; 11 bases map to TRBD2. V dropped 3 bases and J dropped 7; count of bases not matched to a gene: 8. In germline, CDR1 is KGHSY, CDR2 FQNENV. This CDR3 is built from 16 residues. CDR3 sequence reads: CASSHRLAGGENEQFF. The DNA for the CDR3 is TGTGCCAGCAGCCACCGCCTAGCGGGGGGTGAAAATGAGCAGTTCTTC. The complete variable domain, with remaining parts taken from reference TRBV16 and TRBJ2-1, reads GEEVAQTPKHLVRGEGQKAKLYCAPIKGHSYVFWYQQVLKNEFKFLISFQNENVFDETGMPKERFSAKCLPNSPCSLEIQATKLEDSAVYFCASSHRLAGGENEQFFGPGTRLTVL.

The V and J genes are TRBV24-1 and TRBJ1-5; 10 bases agree with TRBD1. The trim removed 9 bases at V and 2 bases at J, leaving 12 bases unmatched. Germline CDR1 and CDR2: KGHDR and SFDVKD. The CDR3 sequence is 17 residues long. DNA of the CDR3: TGTGCCACCGCTTCCGGGACAGGGGAATGGGGCAATCAGCCCCAGCATTTT. Encoded protein: CATASGTGEWGNQPQHF.

J is TRBJ2-7 and V is TRBV6-5; D possibly corresponds to TRBD2 (6 bases). V was trimmed by 5 bases and J by 4 bases, leaving 9 bases between them. The CDR3 runs 12 residues. Germline V gene sequence: CDR1 MNHEY, CDR2 SVGAGI. CDR3 DNA: TGTGCCAGCAGTAATGCGGGGTACGAGCAGTACTTC. Encoded protein: CASSNAGYEQYF.

This clone was seen only a few times. This chain connects TRBV2 to TRBJ1-2, with 9 bases lining up with TRBD1. CDR3 length: 14 amino acids. CDR1 is SNHLY and CDR2 is FYNNEI in the germline V gene. Losses at the gene ends were 0 bases for V and 7 bases for J; bases not matched to a gene: 3. DNA of the CDR3: TGTGCCAGCAGTGAAGCGCGGACAGGGGTTGGCTACACCTTC. Protein product: CASSEARTGVGYTF.

This clone was recorded once. V and J are TRBV19 and TRBJ2-1; D is unresolved. Trimming took off 1 base at V and 6 bases at J, with 4 bases between the two ends. The CDR3 sequence is 12 residues long. In germline, CDR1 is LNHDA, CDR2 SQIVND (reference sequence). CDR3 sequence (DNA): TGTGCCAGTAGTATAGGTCTCAATGAGCAGTTCTTC. Encoded protein: CASSIGLNEQFF.

The rearrangement links TRBV2 to TRBJ1-4; tentatively, D is TRBD1 (6 bases). The germline V and J ends were trimmed by 4 bases and 8 bases, with 8 bases remaining between them. The CDR3 runs 12 residues. The V gene's germline CDR1 is SNHLY and CDR2 FYNNEI. CDR3 coding DNA: TGTGCCAGCAGTGTCAGGGGCGAAAAACTGTTTTTT. Translated: CASSVRGEKLFF.

This chain uses TRBV28 with TRBJ2-1, with 10 bases that match TRBD2. This CDR3 spans 15 amino acids. Trimming took 5 bases from V and 5 from J; bases not matched to a gene: 6. Germline CDR1 is MDHEN and CDR2 is SYDVKM. As DNA, the CDR3 is TGTGCCAGCAGTCGAGCGGGGGGGCAGAACAATGAGCAGTTCTTC. As protein: CASSRAGGQNNEQFF.

The V call is TRBV7-8, the J call TRBJ2-1; D gene uncertain. The CDR3 is made up of 13 amino acids. With 3 bases removed from V and 9 bases from J, the gap between germline ends came to 12 bases. CDR1 SGHVS and CDR2 FQNEAQ come from the germline V gene. CDR3 region: CASSFSPSGEQFF. The CDR3 DNA is TGTGCCAGCAGCTTCTCCCCGTCGGGTGAGCAGTTCTTC.

The CDR3 region has the DNA TGTGCCAGCCGTGCTAGTGCCATTAACTATGGCTACACCTTC. As protein: CASRASAINYGYTF. This chain uses TRBV19 with TRBJ1-2; the D is unclear. Trimming removed 9 bases from V and 1 base from J, with 15 bases in between. Germline lookup yields CDR1 LNHDA and CDR2 SQIVND (reference sequence). CDR3 length: 14 residues.

The sample holds a few counts of this clone. J is TRBJ1-4 and V is TRBV7-2, with 8 bases aligning to TRBD1. V lost 5 bases to trimming and J lost 7 bases; unmatched junction nucleotides: 6. Germline assignment: CDR1 SGHTA and CDR2 FQGNSA. The CDR3 sequence is 14 residues long. For the CDR3, the DNA is TGTGCCAGCAGCCTTAGACAGGGGTCTGAAAAACTGTTTTTT. This codes for CASSLRQGSEKLFF.

This clone showed up just once. This chain links TRBV6-5 with TRBJ1-1, with 8 bases aligning to TRBD1. J gave up 5 bases and V 2 bases, and 1 base lay outside the gene matches. The CDR3 has 13 residues. Germline V lookup: CDR1 MNHEY, CDR2 SVGAGI. CDR3 sequence: CASSYRTGTEAFF. CDR3 bases: TGTGCCAGCAGTTACAGGACAGGGACTGAAGCTTTCTTT.

The chain couples TRBV5-4 to TRBJ1-6; D gene unclear. Germline CDR1 reads SGHNT; CDR2 reads YYREEE (reference sequence). The CDR3 contains 14 residues. Trimming left V 0 bases short and J 8 bases short, with 9 bases between. The CDR3 coding sequence is TGTGCCAGCAGCTTGGACAGAGAGCATTCACCCCTCCACTTT. Translation gives CASSLDREHSPLHF.

Only one count was recorded for this clone. V and J are TRBV7-3 and TRBJ2-1; 7 nucleotides align to TRBD1. The CDR3 covers 12 residues. The V gene end was trimmed by 4 bases and the J gene end by 10 bases; junction bases not matched to a gene: 4. CDR1 and CDR2 (germline): SGHTA, FQGTGA. CDR3 DNA: TGTGCCAGCAGCTCTGGGACAGCGGAGCAGTTCTTC. Its protein is CASSSGTAEQFF.

The rearrangement joins TRBV4-2 to TRBJ2-1; D gene ambiguous. V was clipped by 0 bases and J by 0 bases, with 12 bases between them. The CDR3 runs 17 residues. The V gene's germline CDR1 is LGHNA and CDR2 YNFKEQ. The CDR3 DNA reads TGTGCCAGCAGCCAAGATCGAGCTCCTAGCTCCTACAATGAGCAGTTCTTC. Amino acid sequence: CASSQDRAPSSYNEQFF.

This rearrangement joins TRBV19 to TRBJ1-1; unclear D gene. The CDR3 loop spans 13 amino acids. V lost 10 bases, J lost 4 bases, and 16 bases lay in between. In germline, CDR1 is LNHDA, CDR2 SQIVND (reference sequence). In nucleotides, the CDR3 is TGTGCCACCCGGAAAGAGGCGGTCACTGAAGCTTTCTTT. Its protein product is CATRKEAVTEAFF.

In DNA, the CDR3 is TGTGCCACCAGCAGAGTAGACAGGGGGAGCCTCGCTTTCTTT. Its translation: CATSRVDRGSLAFF. The chain joins TRBV15 to TRBJ1-1; 9 bases are a match to TRBD1. CDR3 size: 14 residues. The V gene end was trimmed by 1 base and the J gene end by 11 bases; junction bases not matched to a gene: 8. Germline V gives CDR1 LNHNV, CDR2 YYDKDF (reference sequence).